These T cell receptor beta chains were read from a single sample in a study of glioma-infiltrating T cells after dendritic cell vaccination. TCRdb's table, derived via immunoSEQ multiplex PCR, lists solely in-frame clones and lacks some. The repertoire consists of approximately 110,000 clones, with 90% occurring once and the leading ten covering approximately 2.7%. The sample in question was blood, obtained after dendritic cell vaccination. These receptors all stem from a human donor with glioblastoma. CDR3s include the opening cysteine and the closing phenylalanine or tryptophan. The D gene is left open where the match is weak. Size values are once, few and many counts, or a class for expanded clones, and some rows have none.

len	d_gene	v_gene	abundance	j_gene	CDR3nt	CDR3aa
13	TRBD1	TRBV4-1	.	TRBJ2-7	TGCGCCAGCAGCCCGGACAGGGCCTACGAGCAGTACTTC	CASSPDRAYEQYF
18	TRBD1	TRBV6-1	.	TRBJ2-1	TGTGCCAGCAGTGAAGCGACAGGGCCCTTTAGCTCCTACAATGAGCAGTTCTTC	CASSEATGPFSSYNEQFF
14	.	TRBV30	.	TRBJ1-3	TGTGCCTGGAGTGCCAGGGGAAGCGGAAACACCATATATTTT	CAWSARGSGNTIYF
15	.	TRBV6-1	few	TRBJ2-5	TGTGCCAGCAGTTCCCGGTACGTTCGACAAGAGACCCAGTACTTC	CASSSRYVRQETQYF
14	TRBD2	TRBV11-3	.	TRBJ2-5	TGTGCCAGCACCCGTAGCGGGGTGCAAGAGACCCAGTACTTC	CASTRSGVQETQYF
15	TRBD2	TRBV10-2	.	TRBJ2-7	TGCGCCAGCAGTGAGATACTAGCGGGAGGGGGGGAGCAGTACTTC	CASSEILAGGGEQYF
13	TRBD1	TRBV27	.	TRBJ2-5	TGTGCCAGCAGTAAACAGGGGCACGAGACCCAGTACTTC	CASSKQGHETQYF
12	TRBD2	TRBV6-1	.	TRBJ2-7	TGTGCCAGCAGAGCGGGAGGAGGCGAGCAGTACTTC	CASRAGGGEQYF
13	TRBD1	TRBV15	once	TRBJ1-6	TGTGCCACCAGGGGACAGGGGGCTACACCCCTCCACTTT	CATRGQGATPLHF
15	.	TRBV4-2	.	TRBJ1-3	TGTGCCAGCAGCCAAGTTGACAGATCTGGAAACACCATATATTTT	CASSQVDRSGNTIYF
17	TRBD1	TRBV2	.	TRBJ1-6	TGTGCCAGCAGTGAAAGGCGGACAGGGGGCGTTAATTCACCCCTCCACTTT	CASSERRTGGVNSPLHF
17	.	TRBV6-1	.	TRBJ1-5	TGTGCCAGCAGTGAAGGAATTTGGGGCAGGATCAATCAGCCCCAGCATTTT	CASSEGIWGRINQPQHF
17	TRBD1	TRBV27	.	TRBJ2-7	TGTGCCAGCAGTTCCCTCCTCAGACAGGGAAGGTCGGACGAGCAGTACTTC	CASSSLLRQGRSDEQYF
15	.	TRBV5-4	.	TRBJ2-7	TGTGCCAGCAGCTTGATGGCAGGAGGGTCCCACGAGCAGTACTTC	CASSLMAGGSHEQYF
14	.	TRBV27	.	TRBJ1-5	TGTGCCAGCAGTTTAGCGGGGCCGAATCAGCCCCAGCATTTT	CASSLAGPNQPQHF
12	.	TRBV18	.	TRBJ1-2	TGTGCCAGCTCCCCTTATACGGAGGGCTACACCTTC	CASSPYTEGYTF
12	.	TRBV25-1	.	TRBJ2-5	TGTGCCAGCAGTGATTCTCAGAGGTCCCAGTACTTC	CASSDSQRSQYF
14	TRBD1	TRBV4-1	.	TRBJ1-2	TGCGCCAGCAGCCACCCGGGACAGAACTATGGCTACACCTTC	CASSHPGQNYGYTF
15	.	TRBV5-4	.	TRBJ2-1	TGTGCCAGCAGGGAACCGGGTAATCAATACAATGAGCAGTTCTTC	CASREPGNQYNEQFF
15	TRBD1	TRBV6-1	once	TRBJ1-4	TGTGCCAGCAGGGGGACAGGGGTCAGCAATGAAAAACTGTTTTTT	CASRGTGVSNEKLFF
16	.	TRBV6-1	.	TRBJ2-5	TGTGCCAGCAGTGGGTCGTACAGGGTCGGGAGGGAGACCCAGTACTTC	CASSGSYRVGRETQYF
13	.	TRBV9	.	TRBJ2-1	TGTGCCAGCAGCGAACTAGCTAGCAATGAGCAGTTCTTC	CASSELASNEQFF
13	.	TRBV30	.	TRBJ1-5	TGTGCCTGGAGTGTGCGACAGGATCAGCCCCAGCATTTT	CAWSVRQDQPQHF
13	.	TRBV15	.	TRBJ2-7	TGTGCCACCAGCAGAGATAAGAGCTACGAGCAGTACTTC	CATSRDKSYEQYF
13	.	TRBV18	once	TRBJ1-2	TGTGCCAGCTCACCAGGCGGAAGCTATGGCTACACCTTC	CASSPGGSYGYTF
14	TRBD1	TRBV7-3	once	TRBJ1-2	TGTGCCAGCAGCTTAGACAGGGAAGACTATGGCTACACCTTC	CASSLDREDYGYTF
15	.	TRBV10-2	.	TRBJ1-5	TGCGCCAGCAGTTCGACCAGACGGGGGAATCAGCCCCAGCATTTT	CASSSTRRGNQPQHF
14	.	TRBV10-3	.	TRBJ2-3	TGTGCCATCAGTGAGGACTCCCCCGCAGATACGCAGTATTTT	CAISEDSPADTQYF
16	.	TRBV19	.	TRBJ1-6	TGTGCCAGTAGTATTGGGCAGTTCGGCGATAATTCACCCCTCCACTTT	CASSIGQFGDNSPLHF
16	TRBD1	TRBV30	.	TRBJ1-5	TGTGCCTGGATGAAGAAGGGGGGACAGAACAATCAGCCCCAGCATTTT	CAWMKKGGQNNQPQHF
15	.	TRBV6-5	once	TRBJ1-1	TGTGCCAGCAGTCTGTCGACGGGGATTGCCACTGAAGCTTTCTTT	CASSLSTGIATEAFF
16	.	TRBV5-1	.	TRBJ2-3	TGCGCCAGCAGCTTGGACCCGACAGGACTCACAGATACGCAGTATTTT	CASSLDPTGLTDTQYF
14	.	TRBV15	.	TRBJ2-7	TGTGCCACCAGCAGGGAGGGGCTAGTCTACGAGCAGTACTTC	CATSREGLVYEQYF
14	.	TRBV10-3	.	TRBJ2-3	TGTGCCATCAGTGAATTAGCGGGCACAGATACGCAGTATTTT	CAISELAGTDTQYF
17	TRBD2	TRBV6-1	.	TRBJ2-3	TGTGCCAGCAGTGAAATGGTTGGTAGCGGGGGGTTGGATACGCAGTATTTT	CASSEMVGSGGLDTQYF
15	.	TRBV7-8	.	TRBJ1-5	TGTGCCAGCAGCGTCGACAGCGCCCTGGATCAGCCCCAGCATTTT	CASSVDSALDQPQHF
17	TRBD1	TRBV5-1	.	TRBJ2-3	TGCGCCAGCAGCCCGACAGGGTTGCAGGGAGTCACAGATACGCAGTATTTT	CASSPTGLQGVTDTQYF
14	.	TRBV19	once	TRBJ1-2	TGTGCCAGTAGTATTGGGCAGGGGAGCTATGGCTACACCTTC	CASSIGQGSYGYTF
13	.	TRBV29-1	.	TRBJ1-1	TGCAGCGTTGGCCCCCTCCCCAGGACTGAAGCTTTCTTT	CSVGPLPRTEAFF
13	.	TRBV9	.	TRBJ2-1	TGTGCCAGCAGCGTAGCTCTCCGAGATGAGCAGTTCTTC	CASSVALRDEQFF
14	TRBD2	TRBV19	.	TRBJ2-5	TGTGCCAGTAGTGTAGGACTAGAGGTAGAGACCCAGTACTTC	CASSVGLEVETQYF
11	.	TRBV13	.	TRBJ2-3	TGTGCCAGCAGCCCAGGTGGTACGCAGTATTTT	CASSPGGTQYF
14	TRBD1	TRBV11-3	.	TRBJ2-3	TGTGCCAGTGCCAGGGACAGTCTCACAGATACGCAGTATTTT	CASARDSLTDTQYF
15	.	TRBV7-9	.	TRBJ2-5	TGTGCCAGCAGCTTAGACAGGTTGAGGCAAGAGACCCAGTACTTC	CASSLDRLRQETQYF
14	.	TRBV2	.	TRBJ2-7	TGTGCCAGCTGTTGGACAGACCTTTCTGGCGAGCAGTACTTC	CASCWTDLSGEQYF
15	TRBD2	TRBV30	.	TRBJ2-1	TGTGCCTGGCAGATTAGCGGGAGGGAGTACAATGAGCAGTTCTTC	CAWQISGREYNEQFF